This T cell receptor (beta chain) was captured in a study of T cells in tuberculosis. Time point here: new active TB diagnosis, blood taken before or within 7 days of starting treatment. On average around 100,000 T cells per donor were immunosequenced. This clone is a singleton in its sample. Its specificity is unknown. Repertoires were generated with immunoSEQ multiplex PCR, while TCRdb's copy carries only in-frame clones and drops some. This sample has around 30,000 clones, with about 91% found just once. General study findings and limits: The TCR-beta difference was not significant; alpha differences partly reflected length.

J was trimmed by 6 bases and V by 4 bases; bases with no gene match: 11. This CDR3 is 17 amino acids long. CDR1 is LGHNA, CDR2 YNFKEQ, per germline. This chain uses TRBV4-2 with TRBJ2-2; TRBD1 aligns across 10 bases. The starting material was PBMCs, obtained at tuberculosis diagnosis. The TCR was taken from an adult with tuberculosis. DNA for the CDR3: TGTGCCAGCAGCCCTCAGTCCGGGACAGGGGTTGCCGGGGAGCTGTTTTTT. This sequence encodes CASSPQSGTGVAGELFF.